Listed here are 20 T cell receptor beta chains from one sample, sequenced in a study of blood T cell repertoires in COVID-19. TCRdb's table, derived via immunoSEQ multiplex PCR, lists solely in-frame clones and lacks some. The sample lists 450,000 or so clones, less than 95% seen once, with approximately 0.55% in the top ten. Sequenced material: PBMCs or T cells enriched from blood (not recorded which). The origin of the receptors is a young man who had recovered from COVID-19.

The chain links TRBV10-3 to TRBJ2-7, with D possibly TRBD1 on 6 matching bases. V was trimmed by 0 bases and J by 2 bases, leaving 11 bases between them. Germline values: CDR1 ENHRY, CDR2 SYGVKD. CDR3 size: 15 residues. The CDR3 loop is CAISESGAGAYEQYF. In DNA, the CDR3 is TGTGCCATCAGTGAGTCGGGTGCAGGGGCCTACGAGCAGTACTTC.

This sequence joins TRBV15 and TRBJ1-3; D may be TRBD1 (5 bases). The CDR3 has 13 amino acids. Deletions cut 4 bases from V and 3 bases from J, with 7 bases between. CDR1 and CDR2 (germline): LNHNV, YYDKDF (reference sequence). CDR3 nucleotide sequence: TGTGCCACCAGCATAGGGGTTGGAAACACCATATATTTT. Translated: CATSIGVGNTIYF.

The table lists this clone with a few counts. CDR3 in amino acids: CASSQERSGRSYEQYF. The CDR3 nucleotides are TGCGCCAGCAGCCAAGAGCGGAGCGGGAGATCCTACGAGCAGTACTTC. This chain links TRBV4-1 with TRBJ2-7; 8 bases line up with TRBD2. Germline trimming cut 0 bases from V and 1 base from J; bases unmatched to any gene: 5. The CDR3 has 16 amino acids. CDR1 MGHRA and CDR2 YSYEKL come from the germline V gene.

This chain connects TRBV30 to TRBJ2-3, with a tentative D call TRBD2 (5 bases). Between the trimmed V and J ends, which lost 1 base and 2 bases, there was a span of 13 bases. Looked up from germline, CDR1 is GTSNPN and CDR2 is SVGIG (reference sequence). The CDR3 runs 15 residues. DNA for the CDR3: TGTGCCTGGAGTGATTACGTGGGAGCCACAGATACGCAGTATTTT. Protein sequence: CAWSDYVGATDTQYF.

Here the CDR3 DNA reads TGTGCCGCGCCAGCCCGACGGAAACCGACAGGGGGCCCCTACGAGCAGTACTTC. This encodes CAAPARRKPTGGPYEQYF. This sequence joins TRBV21-1 and TRBJ2-7; TRBD1 is the table's D call, not checked against the DNA. TRBV21-1 is classified as a pseudogene. The CDR3 sequence is 18 residues long.

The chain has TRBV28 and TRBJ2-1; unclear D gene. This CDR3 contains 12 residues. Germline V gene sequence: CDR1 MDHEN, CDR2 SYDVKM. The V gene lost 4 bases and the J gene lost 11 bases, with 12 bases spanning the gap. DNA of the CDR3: TGTGCCAGCAGTTCTCGCCTAGTGCAGCAGTTCTTC. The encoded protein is CASSSRLVQQFF.

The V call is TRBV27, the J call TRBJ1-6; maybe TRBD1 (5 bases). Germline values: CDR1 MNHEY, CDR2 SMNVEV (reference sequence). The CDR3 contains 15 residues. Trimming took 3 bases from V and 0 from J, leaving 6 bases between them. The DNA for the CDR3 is TGTGCCAGCAGTTTGGGGCGCTCCTATAATTCACCCCTCCACTTT. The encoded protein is CASSLGRSYNSPLHF.

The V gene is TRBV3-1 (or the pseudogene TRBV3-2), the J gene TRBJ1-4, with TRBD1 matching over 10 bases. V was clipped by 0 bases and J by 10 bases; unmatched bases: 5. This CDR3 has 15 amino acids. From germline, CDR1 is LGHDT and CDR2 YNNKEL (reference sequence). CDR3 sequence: CASSQEGDRGRKLFF. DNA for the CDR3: TGTGCCAGCAGCCAAGAGGGGGACAGGGGCCGAAAACTGTTTTTT.

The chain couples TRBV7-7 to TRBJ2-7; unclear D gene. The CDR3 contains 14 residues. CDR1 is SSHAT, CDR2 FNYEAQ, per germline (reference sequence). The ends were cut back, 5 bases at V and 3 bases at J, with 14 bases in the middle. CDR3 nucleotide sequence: TGTGCCAGCAGCCAGAGACACCAGCTCTACGAGCAGTACTTC. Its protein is CASSQRHQLYEQYF.

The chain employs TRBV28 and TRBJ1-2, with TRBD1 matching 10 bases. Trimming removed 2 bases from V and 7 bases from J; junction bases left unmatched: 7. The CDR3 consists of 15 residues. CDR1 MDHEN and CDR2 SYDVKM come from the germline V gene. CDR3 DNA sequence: TGTGCCAGCAGTTTACACCCCGGGACAGGGGTTGGCTACACCTTC. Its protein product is CASSLHPGTGVGYTF.

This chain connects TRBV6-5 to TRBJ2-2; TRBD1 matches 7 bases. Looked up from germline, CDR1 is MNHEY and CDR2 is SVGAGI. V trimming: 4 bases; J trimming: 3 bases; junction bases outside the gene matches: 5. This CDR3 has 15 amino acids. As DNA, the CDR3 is TGTGCCAGCAGTTCGGGACAGACTTACACCGGGGAGCTGTTTTTT. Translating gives CASSSGQTYTGELFF.

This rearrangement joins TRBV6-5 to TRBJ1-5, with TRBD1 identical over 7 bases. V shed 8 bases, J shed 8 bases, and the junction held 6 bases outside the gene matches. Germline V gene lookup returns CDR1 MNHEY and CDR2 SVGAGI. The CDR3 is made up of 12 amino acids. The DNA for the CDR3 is TGTGCCAGCTACAACACAGGGGAGCCCCAGCATTTT. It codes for CASYNTGEPQHF.

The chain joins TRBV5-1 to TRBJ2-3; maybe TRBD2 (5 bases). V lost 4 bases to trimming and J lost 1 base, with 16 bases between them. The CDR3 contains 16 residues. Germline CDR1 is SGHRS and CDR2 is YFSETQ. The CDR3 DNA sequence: TGCGCCAGCAGCGCGACTCTAGCAGCAGGCACAGATACGCAGTATTTT. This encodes CASSATLAAGTDTQYF.

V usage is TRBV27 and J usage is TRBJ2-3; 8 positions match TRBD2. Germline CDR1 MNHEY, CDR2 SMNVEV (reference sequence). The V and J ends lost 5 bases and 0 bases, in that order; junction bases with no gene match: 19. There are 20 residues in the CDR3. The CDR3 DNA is TGTGCCAGCAGTCCGTCTCGGACTAATCAGGCTAGCGGGAGCACAGATACGCAGTATTTT. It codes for CASSPSRTNQASGSTDTQYF.

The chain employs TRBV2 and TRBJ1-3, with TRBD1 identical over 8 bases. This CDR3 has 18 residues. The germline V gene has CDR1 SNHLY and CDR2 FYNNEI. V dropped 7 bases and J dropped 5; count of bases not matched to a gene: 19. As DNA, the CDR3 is TGTGCCAGCACCCGGTCAGTAAACGGACAGGGAAACAGAAACACCATATATTTT. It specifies CASTRSVNGQGNRNTIYF.

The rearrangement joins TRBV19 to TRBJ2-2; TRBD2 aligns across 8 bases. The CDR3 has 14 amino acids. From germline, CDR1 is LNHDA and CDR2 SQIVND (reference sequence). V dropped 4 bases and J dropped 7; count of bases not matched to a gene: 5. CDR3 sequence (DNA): TGTGCCAGTAGTAGGGGACTAGGAGGCGGGGAGCTGTTTTTT. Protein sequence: CASSRGLGGGELFF.

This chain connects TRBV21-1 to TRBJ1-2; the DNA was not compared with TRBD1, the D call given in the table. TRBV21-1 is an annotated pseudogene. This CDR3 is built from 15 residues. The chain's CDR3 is CASSKKGTGWHGYTF. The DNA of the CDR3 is TGTGCCAGCAGCAAGAAGGGGACAGGGTGGCATGGCTACACCTTC.

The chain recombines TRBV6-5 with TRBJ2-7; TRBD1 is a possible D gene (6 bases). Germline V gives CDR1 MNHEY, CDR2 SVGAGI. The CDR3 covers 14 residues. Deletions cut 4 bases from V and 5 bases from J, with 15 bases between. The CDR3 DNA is TGTGCCAGCAGTTCCAGGGGAGTTGTACACGAGCAGTACTTC. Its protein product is CASSSRGVVHEQYF.

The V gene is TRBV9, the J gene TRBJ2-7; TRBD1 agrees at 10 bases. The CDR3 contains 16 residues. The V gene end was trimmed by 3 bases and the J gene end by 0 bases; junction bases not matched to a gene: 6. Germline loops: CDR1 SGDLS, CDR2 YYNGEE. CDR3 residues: CASSALDRGPSYEQYF. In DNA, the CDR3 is TGTGCCAGCAGCGCGCTCGACAGGGGGCCCTCCTACGAGCAGTACTTC.

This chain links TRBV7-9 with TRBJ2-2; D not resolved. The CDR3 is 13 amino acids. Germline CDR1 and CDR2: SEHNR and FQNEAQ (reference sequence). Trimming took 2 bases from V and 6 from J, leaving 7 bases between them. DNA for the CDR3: TGTGCCAGCAGCTTATCGGGTCCCGGGGAGCTGTTTTTT. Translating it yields CASSLSGPGELFF.